The text below deals with one T cell receptor (beta chain). No antigen is known for it. The record has no base qualities; no much larger clone is one base away. Library preparation employed the immunoSEQ multiplex PCR assay. Following the manufacturer's protocol, the hsTCRB Kit was used to amplify rearranged TCR beta chain sequences. Sequencing of TCRB libraries was carried out on an Illumina MiSeq. Processing in the source paper ran as follows. Demultiplexing, trimming and gene mapping were performed with the kit vendor's proprietary platform. TCRdb obtained this table from immuneACCESS and retained in-frame rearrangements with V and J assigned. These tables miss some clones; where compared with another copy, unresolved V genes account for less than half of the shortfall, and the remainder is unexplained. The V and J calls and clone size come from that table; D and trimming were worked out from the DNA. The sample yields some 60,000 clones; less than 85% were counted once. The top ten clonotypes cover 3% to 4% of the sample.

These data are taken from a study of a mutant IDH1 vaccine in newly diagnosed glioma (dated by TCRdb to the early 2020s). General notes on the study: Across visits V03 through V10, patients got a total of eight vaccinations, given in weeks 1, 3, 5, 7, 11, 15, 19 and 23. For exploratory analyses, longitudinal TCRB deep sequencing was carried out in roughly 23 treated patients wherever samples were available. Vaccination began 4-6 weeks after radiotherapy alone, or alongside temozolomide cycles in the chemotherapy-containing groups. The approximately 30 treated patients were approximately 60% male and roughly 40% female, with a mean age of approximately 40 years. Peripheral blood was drawn at six visits: V03 (baseline), V05, V07, V10, V12 and V13. Before enrollment, patients had received standard therapy of radiotherapy alone, temozolomide alone, or radiochemotherapy with temozolomide; most received the combination.

The time point label, read with the paper, signifies: week 11, during vaccination. Every vaccine dose consisted of 300 ug of a 20-mer mutant IDH1 peptide in Montanide, administered subcutaneously together with topical imiquimod. All donors had newly diagnosed IDH1-mutant astrocytomas of WHO grade 3 or 4 that showed loss of nuclear ATRX. The samples were drawn from NOA16, a multicentre, single-arm, open-label phase I trial in Germany that tested a mutant IDH1 peptide vaccine in humans for the first time. Genomic DNA for TCRB sequencing was extracted from EDTA blood using the DNeasy Blood and Tissue Kit. The paper's findings and limits, for the study overall: Availability determined which PBMC samples were chosen for TCRB deep sequencing. Pseudoprogression seemed to be unrelated to changes in the top peripheral T cell clonotypes found by TCRB sequencing. It was noted by the authors that analyses of patient blood samples could not be reproduced owing to sample limitations. Vaccine-induced immune responses across multiple MHC alleles were detected in roughly 94% of patients.

The CDR3 covers 12 residues, taking in both the cysteine and the phenylalanine. Solely the CDR3 DNA is kept, with 36 bases framed from the first base. V loses 11 bases, J loses 6 bases, and the germline ends lie 14 bases apart. Based on the germline V gene, the CDR1 and CDR2 sequences are SNHLY and FYNNEI. Sequenced here: PBMCs, sampled from a glioma patient whose treatment included an IDH1 peptide vaccine. This chain joins TRBV2 to TRBJ2-1, and possibly TRBD1, on 7 matching bases. The source is a man under 40 with glioma. Here the CDR3 is given as CARRDSPNEQFF. The bases read TGTGCCCGGAGGGACAGTCCCAATGAGCAGTTCTTC.